This T cell receptor (beta chain) was profiled in a study of CD8+ T cells in alopecia areata. Study background: Treatment of the treated patients consisted of oral tofacitinib, 5 to 10 mg twice daily. Study-wide findings and caveats: TCRs were shared less clearly across patients than in mice, possibly for HLA-related reasons. Affected lesional scalp, above all in alopecia totalis/universalis, was more clonal than normal scalp. Sequence data from scalp samples additionally include resident alphabeta T cells of normal skin.

Following RNA extraction, reverse transcription yielded cDNA that acted as the sequencing template. The method was immunoSEQ multiplex PCR; TCRdb's version includes in-frame clones alone and lacks a portion of them. The top ten clones hold more than 9% of a sample with about 15,000 clones, about 61% of them seen once. Germline-derived CDR1 and CDR2 are DFQATT and SNEGSKA (reference sequence). Trimming took 6 bases from V and 5 from J, leaving 11 bases between them. The CDR3 is 11 residues long. Comments on this clone: Antigen unknown.

Individuals with alopecia areata gave both lesional scalp punch biopsies and peripheral blood for collection. This sequence joins TRBV20-1 and TRBJ2-7, with unresolved D. Sequencing input: skin. This receptor was taken from a human donor with alopecia areata. The CDR3 nucleotides are TGCAGTGCCAGAAGACGGAACGAGCAGTACTTC. It specifies CSARRRNEQYF.